The 24 T cell receptor beta chains given below trace back to one sample, sequenced in a study of blood T cell repertoires in COVID-19. Method: immunoSEQ multiplex PCR; TCRdb's copy keeps in-frame clones and lacks some. The sample records about 240,000 clones, approximately 86% being singletons. Sample: PBMCs or T cells enriched from blood (not recorded which). The receptors originated from a woman aged 35 to 49 with acute COVID-19.

The chain employs TRBV11-2 and TRBJ2-1, with 12 bases lining up with TRBD2. J gave up 1 base and V 6 bases, and 10 bases lay outside the gene matches. The CDR3 is 18 amino acids. Germline V gene lookup returns CDR1 SGHAT and CDR2 FQNNGV. The CDR3 coding sequence is TGTGCCAGCAGTTTCACTAGCGGGAGGTTAAGATCCTACAATGAGCAGTTCTTC. Translating it yields CASSFTSGRLRSYNEQFF.

The chain employs TRBV28 and TRBJ2-4, with D possibly being TRBD1 (5 bases). In germline, CDR1 is MDHEN, CDR2 SYDVKM. The V end lost 6 bases, the J end lost 9 bases, and 18 bases lay between the germline ends. The CDR3 runs 14 residues. The CDR3 bases are TGTGCCAGCAGCCAAGTCAAGGGGCTGGGCATTCAGTACTTC. Its translation: CASSQVKGLGIQYF.

This clone was detected once. V usage is TRBV5-1 and J usage is TRBJ2-1; maybe TRBD1 (6 bases). The CDR3 has 14 residues. Per the germline V gene, CDR1 is SGHRS and CDR2 is YFSETQ. The ends were cut back, 0 bases at V and 8 bases at J, with 12 bases in the middle. The CDR3 protein is CASSLDQGPYEQFF. CDR3 DNA sequence: TGCGCCAGCAGCTTGGATCAGGGGCCCTATGAGCAGTTCTTC.

V usage is TRBV7-9 and J usage is TRBJ2-7, with 7 nucleotides matching TRBD2. Trimming took 1 base from V and 0 from J; bases not matched to a gene: 0. The CDR3 is made up of 14 amino acids. Germline CDR1 SEHNR, CDR2 FQNEAQ (reference sequence). The CDR3, as DNA: TGTGCCAGCAGCTTAGGGGGGGGCTCCTACGAGCAGTACTTC. Residues: CASSLGGGSYEQYF.

The chain employs TRBV6-5 and TRBJ2-1; D perhaps matches TRBD2 (6 bases). Germline CDR1 MNHEY, CDR2 SVGAGI. There are 16 residues in the CDR3. V lost 2 bases to trimming and J lost 9 bases, with 20 bases between them. The CDR3 DNA follows: TGTGCCAGCAGTTACGCAGAAGGACTTAGCGGTGGTGAGCAGTTCTTC. It translates to CASSYAEGLSGGEQFF.

The V call is TRBV5-8, the J call TRBJ2-2; 10 nucleotides align to TRBD2. The CDR3 is 17 residues long. The V and J ends lost 2 bases and 5 bases, in that order; junction bases with no gene match: 9. Per germline, CDR1 SGHTS and CDR2 YDEGEE. The CDR3 region is CASSFPTSGLDTGELFF. CDR3 DNA sequence: TGTGCCAGCAGCTTCCCGACTAGCGGGCTCGATACCGGGGAGCTGTTTTTT.

The rearrangement joins TRBV9 to TRBJ2-5; tentatively, D is TRBD1 (6 bases). CDR1 and CDR2 from the germline V gene are SGDLS and YYNGEE. The V end lost 0 bases, the J end lost 3 bases, and 12 bases lay between the germline ends. This CDR3 comprises 15 residues. The CDR3 reads CASSVEQGWEETQYF. CDR3 nucleotide sequence: TGTGCCAGCAGCGTAGAACAGGGCTGGGAAGAGACCCAGTACTTC.

This clone appeared a few times. CDR3 DNA sequence: TGTGCCAGTAGTATAGGAGGAACCTACGAGCAGTACTTC. Encoded protein: CASSIGGTYEQYF. The chain employs TRBV19 and TRBJ2-7; D is undetermined. The V gene lost 1 base and the J gene lost 2 bases, with 6 bases spanning the gap. From germline, CDR1 is LNHDA and CDR2 SQIVND (reference sequence). There are 13 residues in the CDR3.

V is TRBV3-1 (or the pseudogene TRBV3-2) and J is TRBJ2-6, with D tentatively TRBD1 (5 bases). This CDR3 region has 16 residues. Trimming removed 1 base at V and 2 bases at J, with 9 bases between. Germline lookup yields CDR1 LGHDT and CDR2 YNNKEL (reference sequence). The CDR3 DNA sequence: TGTGCCAGCAGCCAAGCAGGGATCACTGGGGCCAACGTCCTGACTTTC. Its translation is CASSQAGITGANVLTF.

CDR3 region: CASSLVAQGRYEQYF. The CDR3 bases are TGTGCCAGCAGCTTAGTAGCGCAGGGGCGTTACGAGCAGTACTTC. The chain joins TRBV11-3 to TRBJ2-7; D might be TRBD1 (6 bases). Germline loops: CDR1 SGHNT, CDR2 YENEEA. Trimming took off 1 base at V and 4 bases at J, with 14 bases between the two ends. CDR3 length: 15 amino acids. Full variable domain (missing parts from reference TRBV11-3 and TRBJ2-7): EAGVVQSPRYKIIEKKQPVAFWCNPISGHNTLYWYLQNLGQGPELLIRYENEEAVDDSQLPKDRFSAERLKGVDSTLKIQPAELGDSAVYLCASSLVAQGRYEQYFGPGTRLTVT.

This rearrangement joins TRBV9 to TRBJ1-3, with D perhaps TRBD1 (6 bases). V was trimmed by 3 bases and J by 3 bases, leaving 7 bases between them. This CDR3 spans 13 amino acids. CDR1 SGDLS and CDR2 YYNGEE come from the germline V gene. CDR3 DNA sequence: TGTGCCAGCAGCGGGGACAATGGAAACACCATATATTTT. Its protein product is CASSGDNGNTIYF. The full variable domain, in which reference TRBV9 and TRBJ1-3 provide the parts outside the CDR3, is DSGVTQTPKHLITATGQRVTLRCSPRSGDLSVYWYQQSLDQGLQFLIQYYNGEERAKGNILERFSAQQFPDLHSELNLSSLELGDSALYFCASSGDNGNTIYFGEGSWLTVV.

The rearrangement uses TRBV5-1 and TRBJ1-5; 7 nucleotides agree with TRBD1. CDR1 SGHRS and CDR2 YFSETQ come from the germline V gene. CDR3 length equals 14 residues. V shed 1 base and J 7 bases; nucleotides not matched to a gene: 5. The CDR3 nucleotides are TGCGCCAGCAGCTTGACAGGGGCGGAACAGCCCCAGCATTTT. Encoded protein: CASSLTGAEQPQHF.

V and J are TRBV2 and TRBJ2-2; 7 bases match TRBD1. The V segment lost 4 bases and the J segment 1 base; nucleotides outside the gene matches: 3. Per germline, CDR1 SNHLY and CDR2 FYNNEI. There are 15 residues in the CDR3. The CDR3 DNA reads as TGTGCCAGCAGTGCGGACAGGAGGAACACCGGGGAGCTGTTTTTT. Translating gives CASSADRRNTGELFF.

This clone was seen more than once but under ten times. The gene calls are TRBV12-3 or TRBV12-4 and TRBJ1-6, with 9 bases matching TRBD1. There are 12 residues in the CDR3. The ends lost 7 bases at V and 10 bases at J; junction bases unmatched: 2. The CDR3 sequence: CASTGQGSPLHF. Here the CDR3 DNA reads TGTGCCAGCACCGGACAGGGGTCACCCCTCCACTTT.

This clone was seen many times. The chain joins TRBV9 to TRBJ2-7; unclear D gene. Germline V gives CDR1 SGDLS, CDR2 YYNGEE. The V end was cut by 1 base, the J end by 6 bases, with 5 bases between. This CDR3 is built from 11 residues. CDR3 sequence: CASSVYGEQYF. CDR3 DNA: TGTGCCAGCAGCGTATACGGCGAGCAGTACTTC.

The V call is TRBV3-1 (or the pseudogene TRBV3-2), the J call TRBJ2-3; 12 nucleotides align to TRBD2. Looked up from germline, CDR1 is LGHDT and CDR2 is YNNKEL (reference sequence). The length of the CDR3 is 18 residues. V shed 0 bases and J 4 bases; nucleotides not matched to a gene: 8. CDR3 sequence reads: CASSQEPTSGGWADTQYF. Written as DNA, the CDR3 is TGTGCCAGCAGCCAAGAACCGACTAGCGGGGGATGGGCAGATACGCAGTATTTT.

CDR3 protein: CASSPGLVGNEQFF. The CDR3 DNA sequence: TGTGCCAGTAGTCCTGGACTAGTCGGTAATGAGCAGTTCTTC. The rearrangement uses TRBV19 and TRBJ2-1, with TRBD2 matching 7 bases. This CDR3 is 14 amino acids long. J gave up 7 bases and V 5 bases, and 8 bases lay outside the gene matches. CDR1 is LNHDA, CDR2 SQIVND, per germline (reference sequence).

This rearrangement joins TRBV7-8 to TRBJ1-1, with a possible D match to TRBD1 (5 bases). The germline V and J ends were trimmed by 2 bases and 5 bases, with 12 bases remaining between them. The CDR3 has 14 amino acids. Germline CDR1 reads SGHVS; CDR2 reads FQNEAQ. In DNA form, the CDR3 reads TGTGCCAGCAGCTTAAAACCGGGGGGGACTGAAGCTTTCTTT. This translates into CASSLKPGGTEAFF.

The rearrangement joins TRBV10-2 to TRBJ2-1, with D perhaps TRBD1 (5 bases). This CDR3 spans 17 amino acids. Germline-derived CDR1 and CDR2 are WSHSY and SAAADI. The V and J ends lost 3 bases and 8 bases respectively, with 23 bases between them. CDR3 sequence reads: CASSDRRTGQGWDEQFF. The CDR3 region has the DNA TGCGCCAGCAGTGATCGGCGGACCGGGCAGGGTTGGGATGAGCAGTTCTTC.

The rearrangement links TRBV15 to TRBJ1-5; no clear D gene. Germline loops: CDR1 LNHNV, CDR2 YYDKDF (reference sequence). This CDR3 spans 15 amino acids. Trimming cost V 4 bases and J 4 bases, with 14 bases left between them. CDR3 loop: CATSTNREGNQPQHF. CDR3 in DNA: TGTGCCACCAGCACGAACCGGGAGGGTAATCAGCCCCAGCATTTT.

The chain joins TRBV12-5 to TRBJ2-7; a weak D match, TRBD2 (7 bases). V was cut by 6 bases and J by 3 bases, with 18 bases left in between. Germline V gene lookup returns CDR1 LGHNT and CDR2 FRNRAP. This CDR3 comprises 15 residues. The DNA for the CDR3 is TGTGCTAGTGGCTACAGGGCGGGGGTTCACTACGAGCAGTACTTC. This codes for CASGYRAGVHYEQYF.

The chain employs TRBV7-9 and TRBJ2-3; 7 positions match TRBD2. The trim removed 0 bases at V and 3 bases at J, leaving 3 bases unmatched. CDR1 and CDR2 (germline): SEHNR, FQNEAQ (reference sequence). This CDR3 has 15 amino acids. CDR3 residues: CASSLAGGPTDTQYF. CDR3 bases: TGTGCCAGCAGCTTAGCGGGAGGGCCGACAGATACGCAGTATTTT.

The J gene is TRBJ1-1, the V gene TRBV3-1 (or the pseudogene TRBV3-2); the D gene is possibly TRBD1 (6 bases). The CDR3 spans 16 residues. With 2 bases removed from V and 6 bases from J, the gap between germline ends came to 19 bases. From germline, CDR1 is LGHDT and CDR2 YNNKEL (reference sequence). DNA for the CDR3: TGTGCCAGCAGCCAATTGTACGGCGGGGGGCTCTCTGAAGCTTTCTTT. Translating gives CASSQLYGGGLSEAFF.

This rearrangement joins TRBV5-1 to TRBJ2-1, with D tentatively TRBD2 (5 bases). This CDR3 is built from 15 residues. With 0 bases removed from V and 4 bases from J, the gap between germline ends came to 11 bases. CDR1 is SGHRS, CDR2 YFSETQ, per germline. CDR3 in DNA: TGCGCCAGCAGCTTGGACACGGGATTTTACAATGAGCAGTTCTTC. It yields the protein CASSLDTGFYNEQFF. The whole variable domain, remainder taken from reference TRBV5-1 and TRBJ2-1, is KAGVTQTPRYLIKTRGQQVTLSCSPISGHRSVSWYQQTPGQGLQFLFEYFSETQRNKGNFPGRFSGRQFSNSRSEMNVSTLELGDSALYLCASSLDTGFYNEQFFGPGTRLTVL.